The 13 T cell receptor beta chains listed next were all sequenced from one sample in a study of preoperative IRX-2 immunotherapy in early breast cancer. TCRdb keeps only in-frame clones here, not all; method: immunoSEQ multiplex PCR. The repertoire consists of around 40,000 clones, with approximately 94% occurring once and the leading ten covering about 1.6%. Stated treatment: preoperative locoregional IRX-2 cytokine immunotherapy. Sample: tumor tissue, taken after IRX-2 immunotherapy. These TCRs come from a human donor with breast cancer.

The rearrangement joins TRBV7-9 to TRBJ2-3; 7 nucleotides agree with TRBD2. Trimming removed 5 bases from V and 5 bases from J; junction bases left unmatched: 10. CDR1 is SEHNR and CDR2 is FQNEAQ in the germline V gene (reference sequence). The CDR3 runs to 15 residues. The CDR3 here is CASSPRGVPQDTQYF. CDR3 nucleotides: TGTGCCAGCAGCCCCCGGGGGGTTCCACAAGATACGCAGTATTTT. Full variable domain (outside the CDR3, taken from reference TRBV7-9 and TRBJ2-3): DTGVSQNPRHKITKRGQNVTFRCDPISEHNRLYWYRQTLGQGPEFLTYFQNEAQLEKSRLLSDRFSAERPKGSFSTLEIQRTEQGDSAMYLCASSPRGVPQDTQYFGPGTRLTVL.

This clone was seen only once. The chain uses TRBV14 and TRBJ1-4; D uncertain. Deletions cut 2 bases from V and 0 bases from J, with 4 bases between. The germline V gene encodes CDR1 SGHDN and CDR2 FVKESK. The CDR3 extends over 14 amino acids. CDR3 amino acids: CASSQLTTNEKLFF. The CDR3 coding sequence is TGTGCCAGCAGCCAACTCACAACTAATGAAAAACTGTTTTTT.

The V and J genes are TRBV27 and TRBJ2-7, with no clear D. Per the germline V gene, CDR1 is MNHEY and CDR2 is SMNVEV (reference sequence). V lost 5 bases and J 1 base, leaving 9 bases between the germline ends. The CDR3 is 13 residues long. The CDR3 coding sequence is TGTGCCAGCAGTCACCGACATTCCTACGAGCAGTACTTC. Amino acids: CASSHRHSYEQYF.

The chain is built from TRBV9 and TRBJ2-7; maybe TRBD1 (6 bases). CDR1 SGDLS and CDR2 YYNGEE come from the germline V gene. This CDR3 spans 14 amino acids. Trimming stripped 0 bases from V and 2 bases from J, with 9 bases between. In nucleotides, the CDR3 is TGTGCCAGCAGCGTAGCTGGACAGACCTACGAGCAGTACTTC. This sequence encodes CASSVAGQTYEQYF.

V and J are TRBV7-2 and TRBJ2-1; possible D gene TRBD2, 7 bases. The germline V and J ends were trimmed by 5 bases and 2 bases, with 13 bases remaining between them. Per the germline V gene, CDR1 is SGHTA and CDR2 is FQGNSA. The CDR3 contains 15 residues. DNA of the CDR3: TGTGCCAGCAGCCCTGGGGGGGCCGCCTACAATGAGCAGTTCTTC. Translated: CASSPGGAAYNEQFF.

This clone was seen a single time. CDR3 sequence reads: CASSLWDRGGGEQFF. The CDR3 DNA reads TGTGCCAGCAGCTTATGGGACAGGGGAGGGGGGGAGCAGTTCTTC. V and J are TRBV7-2 and TRBJ2-1; the match to TRBD1 covers 10 bases. Germline CDR1 is SGHTA and CDR2 is FQGNSA. V dropped 2 bases and J dropped 10; count of bases not matched to a gene: 8. The CDR3 covers 15 residues.

The rearrangement joins TRBV7-2 to TRBJ2-4; D unresolved. The CDR3 totals 16 residues. The V end lost 2 bases, the J end lost 0 bases, and 11 bases lay between the germline ends. CDR1 is SGHTA, CDR2 FQGNSA, per germline. The chain's CDR3 is CASSLYPLIAKNIQYF. For the CDR3, the DNA is TGTGCCAGCAGCTTATACCCCTTAATAGCCAAAAACATTCAGTACTTC. Combining the CDR3 with reference TRBV7-2 and TRBJ2-4 gives the whole variable domain GAGVSQSPSNKVTEKGKDVELRCDPISGHTALYWYRQSLGQGLEFLIYFQGNSAPDKSGLPSDRFSAERTGGSVSTLTIQRTQQEDSAVYLCASSLYPLIAKNIQYFGAGTRLSVL.

This clone was recorded once. This sequence joins TRBV7-9 and TRBJ2-1; TRBD1 is a possible D gene (6 bases). V lost 1 base, J lost 4 bases, and 8 bases lay in between. The germline gives CDR1 SEHNR, CDR2 FQNEAQ (reference sequence). The CDR3 is made up of 14 amino acids. This CDR3 reads CASSLGDIYNEQFF. DNA for the CDR3: TGTGCCAGCAGCTTAGGGGACATATACAATGAGCAGTTCTTC.

The V and J genes are TRBV7-6 and TRBJ2-3; 10 nucleotides match TRBD2. V shed 0 bases, J shed 7 bases, and the junction held 7 bases outside the gene matches. The CDR3 length is 16 residues. The germline V gene encodes CDR1 SGHVS and CDR2 FNYEAQ. Here the CDR3 DNA reads TGTGCCAGCAGCTTAGCCCCAGCGGGGGGGAGGAATACGCAGTATTTT. Translation gives CASSLAPAGGRNTQYF.

J is TRBJ2-3 and V is TRBV27; 9 bases are a match to TRBD2. The V gene end was trimmed by 6 bases and the J gene end by 0 bases; junction bases not matched to a gene: 4. The CDR3 extends over 15 amino acids. Germline V gene sequence: CDR1 MNHEY, CDR2 SMNVEV (reference sequence). This CDR3 reads CASSLAGLSTDTQYF. As DNA, the CDR3 is TGTGCCAGCAGCCTAGCGGGGTTAAGCACAGATACGCAGTATTTT.

This clone is a singleton in its sample. This chain links TRBV11-2 with TRBJ2-5, with 8 nucleotides matching TRBD1. In germline, CDR1 is SGHAT, CDR2 FQNNGV. Germline trimming cut 6 bases from V and 5 bases from J; bases unmatched to any gene: 5. CDR3 length: 13 residues. Here the CDR3 DNA reads TGTGCCAGCAGAAAACAGGGGGAGGAGACCCAGTACTTC. Residues: CASRKQGEETQYF.

V is TRBV27 and J is TRBJ2-7, with D possibly called TRBD1 or TRBD2 (5 bases each). There are 18 residues in the CDR3. Germline CDR1 and CDR2: MNHEY and SMNVEV (reference sequence). V was pared by 4 bases and J by 4 bases, with 26 bases between. CDR3 sequence: CASSSPRGLKGAPYEQYF. The CDR3 region has the DNA TGTGCCAGCAGTTCACCGAGGGGATTGAAAGGGGCCCCTTACGAGCAGTACTTC.

The V gene is TRBV7-8, the J gene TRBJ2-2; possible D gene TRBD1, 6 bases. The CDR3 is made up of 12 amino acids. Germline V CDR1 and CDR2: SGHVS, FQNEAQ. CDR3 in amino acids: CASGGGTGELFF. The CDR3, as DNA: TGTGCGAGTGGGGGCGGGACCGGGGAGCTGTTTTTT.